These T cell receptor beta chains were read from a single sample in a study of blood T cell repertoires in COVID-19. Some clones are missing from TCRdb's copy, which holds only in-frame ones; the method was immunoSEQ multiplex PCR. This sample has over 200,000 clones, with 87% found just once. Material for sequencing was peripheral blood. The receptors were gathered from a woman aged 18-29 years who had recovered from COVID-19. Each CDR3 is given with its conserved first and last residue. A D gene is named only where the DNA matches it firmly. Clone size, where shown, is once, few, many, or a class for clones that have expanded.

size: .; V: TRBV6-5; D: .; J: TRBJ1-6; CDR3: CASRWDNRSPLHF; DNA: TGTGCCAGCAGGTGGGACAACCGATCACCCCTCCACTTT
size: .; V: TRBV7-2; D: .; J: TRBJ1-2; CDR3: CASSIGLAGGIGYTF; DNA: TGTGCCAGCAGCATCGGACTAGCGGGAGGGATCGGCTACACCTTC
size: .; V: TRBV6-6; D: TRBD2; J: TRBJ2-7; CDR3: CASSTGGSSYEQYF; DNA: TGTGCCAGCAGCACGGGAGGTTCCTCCTACGAGCAGTACTTC
size: .; V: TRBV30; D: .; J: TRBJ1-1; CDR3: CAWSVVFGSEAFF; DNA: TGTGCCTGGAGTGTAGTTTTCGGGAGTGAAGCTTTCTTT
size: once; V: TRBV27; D: .; J: TRBJ1-3; CDR3: CASSPGQGLNTIYF; DNA: TGTGCCAGCAGTCCAGGGCAGGGCTTAAACACCATATATTTT
size: .; V: TRBV6-6; D: .; J: TRBJ2-7; CDR3: CASSPLYEQYF; DNA: TGTGCCAGCAGTCCGCTATACGAGCAGTACTTC
size: .; V: TRBV10-3; D: .; J: TRBJ2-7; CDR3: CAISLSGYEQYF; DNA: TGTGCCATCAGTTTGAGCGGCTACGAGCAGTACTTC
size: .; V: TRBV7-8; D: .; J: TRBJ1-1; CDR3: CASTLGDPGWNTEAFF; DNA: TGTGCCAGCACCCTAGGCGATCCCGGGTGGAACACTGAAGCTTTCTTT
size: .; V: TRBV9; D: .; J: TRBJ1-3; CDR3: CASSSRGGNTIYF; DNA: TGTGCCAGCAGCTCCCGCGGTGGAAACACCATATATTTT
size: .; V: TRBV24-1; D: TRBD1; J: TRBJ2-1; CDR3: CATSDLQGTGFREQFF; DNA: TGTGCCACCAGTGATTTGCAAGGGACAGGGTTTAGAGAGCAGTTCTTC
size: .; V: TRBV9; D: .; J: TRBJ2-3; CDR3: CASSDTRGSGPADTQYF; DNA: TGTGCCAGCAGCGATACTAGGGGTAGCGGACCGGCCGATACGCAGTATTTT
size: .; V: TRBV11-3; D: .; J: TRBJ1-1; CDR3: CASSPRGGTEAFF; DNA: TGTGCCAGCAGCCCCAGGGGCGGCACTGAAGCTTTCTTT
size: .; V: TRBV25-1; D: .; J: TRBJ1-3; CDR3: CASSDPQGSGNTIYF; DNA: TGTGCCAGCAGCGACCCACAGGGTTCTGGAAACACCATATATTTT
size: .; V: TRBV15; D: .; J: TRBJ1-2; CDR3: CATSETSIFYGYTF; DNA: TGTGCCACCAGCGAGACAAGCATTTTCTATGGCTACACCTTC
size: .; V: TRBV20-1; D: .; J: TRBJ2-5; CDR3: CSALLRGTQYF; DNA: TGCAGTGCCCTACTAAGGGGGACCCAGTACTTC
size: once; V: TRBV19; D: .; J: TRBJ1-5; CDR3: CASSRLSLGQPQHF; DNA: TGTGCCAGTTCAAGACTGTCCCTCGGGCAGCCCCAGCATTTT
size: .; V: TRBV18; D: TRBD1; J: TRBJ1-1; CDR3: CASSPDRGTEAFF; DNA: TGTGCCAGCTCACCGGACAGGGGAACTGAAGCTTTCTTT
size: .; V: TRBV6-5; D: TRBD1; J: TRBJ1-2; CDR3: CASQGGLGYTF; DNA: TGTGCCAGCCAAGGGGGCCTTGGCTACACCTTC
size: .; V: TRBV4-3; D: .; J: TRBJ1-5; CDR3: CASSQDSEGNQPQHF; DNA: TGCGCCAGCAGCCAAGATTCGGAGGGGAATCAGCCCCAGCATTTT
size: .; V: TRBV30; D: TRBD1; J: TRBJ1-4; CDR3: CAWSTTGTGPEKLFF; DNA: TGTGCCTGGAGTACAACCGGGACAGGACCCGAAAAACTGTTTTTT
size: .; V: TRBV4-1; D: .; J: TRBJ1-4; CDR3: CASSQGRDISEKLFF; DNA: TGCGCCAGCAGCCAAGGCCGGGACATCAGCGAAAAACTGTTTTTT
size: .; V: TRBV19; D: .; J: TRBJ2-3; CDR3: CASTLRDTQYF; DNA: TGTGCCAGTACCCTTCGGGATACGCAGTATTTT
size: .; V: TRBV25-1; D: TRBD1; J: TRBJ1-2; CDR3: CASTGQVYGYTF; DNA: TGTGCCAGCACCGGACAGGTCTATGGCTACACCTTC
size: .; V: TRBV4-1; D: .; J: TRBJ1-5; CDR3: CASSKEGSGRNQPQHF; DNA: TGCGCCAGCAGCAAAGAGGGCTCAGGGCGCAATCAGCCCCAGCATTTT
size: .; V: TRBV7-2; D: TRBD2; J: TRBJ2-1; CDR3: CASSPIAGGYNEQFF; DNA: TGTGCCAGCAGCCCAATAGCGGGAGGCTACAATGAGCAGTTCTTC
size: few; V: TRBV7-9; D: .; J: TRBJ2-7; CDR3: CASSSTEEALYEQYF; DNA: TGTGCCAGCAGCTCCACTGAGGAGGCCCTATACGAGCAGTACTTC
size: .; V: TRBV7-8; D: .; J: TRBJ2-1; CDR3: CASSPEPLAEDGLNEQFF; DNA: TGTGCCAGCAGCCCCGAACCCTTAGCGGAAGACGGACTCAATGAGCAGTTCTTC
size: .; V: TRBV3-1/TRBV3-2; D: .; J: TRBJ2-3; CDR3: CASSQGLANTDTQYF; DNA: TGTGCCAGCAGCCAAGGGCTAGCGAATACAGATACGCAGTATTTT
size: .; V: TRBV28; D: .; J: TRBJ2-5; CDR3: CASSHQGGETQYF; DNA: TGTGCCAGCAGTCATCAGGGAGGAGAGACCCAGTACTTC
size: .; V: TRBV7-2; D: .; J: TRBJ1-2; CDR3: CASSLAEAGGYTF; DNA: TGTGCCAGCAGCTTAGCTGAGGCCGGTGGCTACACCTTC
size: .; V: TRBV15; D: .; J: TRBJ1-6; CDR3: CATSRDREGVRSPLHF; DNA: TGTGCCACCAGCAGAGATCGGGAGGGAGTGAGGTCACCCCTCCACTTT
size: .; V: TRBV7-3; D: .; J: TRBJ2-3; CDR3: CASSLMPHPLGTDTQYF; DNA: TGTGCCAGCAGCTTAATGCCACACCCCTTGGGCACAGATACGCAGTATTTT
size: .; V: TRBV6-2/TRBV6-3; D: TRBD2; J: TRBJ2-7; CDR3: CASSSLLKLASGYEQYF; DNA: TGTGCCAGCAGTTCCCTCCTTAAACTAGCGTCGGGCTACGAGCAGTACTTC
size: .; V: TRBV11-3; D: TRBD1; J: TRBJ2-3; CDR3: CASSSGTGGLSDTQYF; DNA: TGTGCCAGCAGCTCCGGGACAGGGGGCTTATCAGATACGCAGTATTTT
size: .; V: TRBV5-5; D: TRBD2; J: TRBJ2-1; CDR3: CASSIVSGRLVWDEQFF; DNA: TGTGCCAGCAGCATAGTAAGCGGGAGGCTGGTTTGGGATGAGCAGTTCTTC
size: .; V: TRBV14; D: .; J: TRBJ2-5; CDR3: CASSQGYRETQYF; DNA: TGTGCCAGCAGTCAGGGTTATAGGGAGACCCAGTACTTC
size: .; V: TRBV21-1; D: .; J: TRBJ2-2; CDR3: CASSKEGDSNLTNTGELFF; DNA: TGTGCCAGCAGCAAAGAGGGAGACTCGAACCTGACGAACACCGGGGAGCTGTTTTTT